One and the same sample provided the 7 T cell receptor beta chains below, sequenced in a study of CD8 T cells in Susac syndrome. Random hexamers were used to reverse transcribe roughly 0.5 to 1 ug of RNA. TCRdb independently ran MiXCR on the immunoSEQ multiplex PCR reads; one entry per CDR3 protein. The sample consists of 69,000 or so distinct CDR3 sequences, over 85% of them appearing once. The sequenced sample consisted of CD8+ T cells from PBMCs. The receptors shown here come from a human donor with multiple sclerosis.

The V gene is TRBV12-5, the J gene TRBJ1-1, with D possibly matching TRBD1 (5 bases). V lost 6 bases and J 7 bases, leaving 15 bases between the germline ends. The CDR3 runs 13 residues. The germline V gene encodes CDR1 LGHNT and CDR2 FRNRAP. The CDR3 DNA reads TGTGCTAGTGGAGACTGGGACGACAATGAAGCTTTCTTT. It translates to CASGDWDDNEAFF.

V usage is TRBV28 and J usage is TRBJ1-5, with 8 bases that match TRBD1. This CDR3 is 15 amino acids long. Germline lookup yields CDR1 MDHEN and CDR2 SYDVKM. Unmatched junction bases numbered 6, after V lost 3 bases and J lost 5 bases. CDR3 sequence: CASSLVTGGDQPQHF. For the CDR3, the DNA is TGTGCCAGCAGTTTGGTTACAGGGGGTGATCAGCCCCAGCATTTT.

The chain recombines TRBV5-4 with TRBJ2-5; D is tentatively TRBD1 or TRBD2 (6 bases each). In germline, CDR1 is SGHNT, CDR2 YYREEE (reference sequence). The germline V and J ends were trimmed by 5 bases and 7 bases, with 15 bases remaining between them. The CDR3 has 13 residues. The CDR3 loop is CASREGTDRTQYF. CDR3 sequence (DNA): TGTGCCAGCAGGGAGGGTACGGACAGGACCCAGTACTTC. Using reference TRBV5-4 and TRBJ2-5 for the parts outside the CDR3, the full variable domain is ETGVTQSPTHLIKTRGQQVTLRCSSQSGHNTVSWYQQALGQGPQFIFQYYREEENGRGNFPPRFSGLQFPNYSSELNVNALELDDSALYLCASREGTDRTQYFGPGTRLLVL.

The chain combines TRBV30 with TRBJ2-1; D unclear. Germline lookup yields CDR1 GTSNPN and CDR2 SVGIG (reference sequence). The CDR3 loop spans 15 amino acids. V lost 1 base to trimming and J lost 6 bases, with 16 bases between them. CDR3: CAWSDDPSPFNEQFF. DNA for the CDR3: TGTGCCTGGAGTGATGACCCGTCCCCCTTCAATGAGCAGTTCTTC.

The gene calls are TRBV24-1 and TRBJ1-2, with D possibly matching TRBD1 (5 bases). Trimming removed 5 bases at V and 6 bases at J, with 15 bases between. Per germline, CDR1 KGHDR and CDR2 SFDVKD. The CDR3 totals 14 residues. CDR3 amino acids: CATSASGAADGYTF. In DNA form, the CDR3 reads TGTGCCACCAGTGCCTCCGGGGCAGCTGATGGCTACACCTTC.

The V call is TRBV29-1, the J call TRBJ2-5; D is unclear. V lost 1 base, J lost 11 bases, and 11 bases lay in between. Germline CDR1 and CDR2: SQVTM and ANQGSEA. The CDR3 consists of 11 residues. CDR3 loop: CSVEGLSGQYF. As DNA, the CDR3 is TGCAGCGTTGAAGGGCTCTCCGGGCAGTACTTC.

The rearrangement links TRBV12-3 or TRBV12-4 to TRBJ2-1, with D perhaps TRBD2 (5 bases). Deletions cut 1 base from V and 0 bases from J, with 7 bases between. The CDR3 runs to 15 residues. This chain's CDR3 is CASSLGGSSYNEQFF. Here the CDR3 DNA reads TGTGCCAGCAGTTTAGGTGGGAGCTCCTACAATGAGCAGTTCTTC.